Listed below are T cell receptor beta chains from one sample, sequenced in a study of identifying expanded T cells in peripheral blood. Here immunoSEQ multiplex PCR was the method, and the copy in TCRdb shows in-frame clones only, minus some. The sample has more than 90,000 clones, around 85% seen once. The sample taken for sequencing was blood. The receptors were gathered from a person aged 18 to 75 in good health. Both conserved end residues are part of each CDR3. Fields, in order: clone size, V gene, J gene, D gene, CDR3 DNA, CDR3 protein. A D gene is named only where the DNA matches it firmly. Size tells how often a clone was seen (once, few, many) or the class of an expanded clone, and some rows leave it out.

abundance: -; v_gene: TRBV7-6; j_gene: TRBJ2-3; d_gene: TRBD2; CDR3nt: TGTGCCAGCAGCTATGAAATTAGCGGGGGGATACCAGATACGCAGTATTTT; CDR3aa: CASSYEISGGIPDTQYF
abundance: -; v_gene: TRBV5-1; j_gene: TRBJ1-5; d_gene: TRBD1; CDR3nt: TGCGCCAGCAGCTTGGGACAGGGGTCTTACCAGCCCCAGCATTTT; CDR3aa: CASSLGQGSYQPQHF
abundance: -; v_gene: TRBV5-1; j_gene: TRBJ2-3; d_gene: -; CDR3nt: TGCGCCAGCAGCTTACCAAATCAGGGTATCCTGTTCGCAGATACGCAGTATTTT; CDR3aa: CASSLPNQGILFADTQYF
abundance: -; v_gene: TRBV7-9; j_gene: TRBJ2-7; d_gene: TRBD1; CDR3nt: TGTGCCAGCAGCCGCGGGACAGGGGTCTACGAGCAGTACTTC; CDR3aa: CASSRGTGVYEQYF
abundance: -; v_gene: TRBV30; j_gene: TRBJ1-5; d_gene: -; CDR3nt: TGTGCCTGGAGTACGCCGACAGGATACATTAATCAGCCCCAGCATTTT; CDR3aa: CAWSTPTGYINQPQHF
abundance: -; v_gene: TRBV7-6; j_gene: TRBJ2-5; d_gene: TRBD2; CDR3nt: TGTGCCAGCAGCTTAGGGCCGCTAGCGGGGCAAGAGACCCAGTACTTC; CDR3aa: CASSLGPLAGQETQYF
abundance: once; v_gene: TRBV21-1; j_gene: TRBJ2-7; d_gene: -; CDR3nt: TGTGCCAGCAGCACGGGACTAGCGGGGGAGAGCTCCTACGAGCAGTACTTC; CDR3aa: CASSTGLAGESSYEQYF
abundance: -; v_gene: TRBV19; j_gene: TRBJ2-7; d_gene: -; CDR3nt: TGTGCCAGTAGTATGAACAGAGCCTACGAGCAGTACTTC; CDR3aa: CASSMNRAYEQYF
abundance: -; v_gene: TRBV7-9; j_gene: TRBJ1-2; d_gene: -; CDR3nt: TGTGCCAGCAGCTCCAAGGACAGCCCCTATGGCTACACCTTC; CDR3aa: CASSSKDSPYGYTF
abundance: -; v_gene: TRBV4-2; j_gene: TRBJ2-7; d_gene: -; CDR3nt: TGTGCCAGCAGCCAAGTAGGGTTAGGGGGGAGCTCCTACGAGCAGTACTTC; CDR3aa: CASSQVGLGGSSYEQYF
abundance: -; v_gene: TRBV7-2; j_gene: TRBJ1-5; d_gene: -; CDR3nt: TGTGCCAGCAGCTTAAGCAGGGACCTAGAGAGGCAGCCCCAGCATTTT; CDR3aa: CASSLSRDLERQPQHF
abundance: once; v_gene: TRBV4-3; j_gene: TRBJ2-7; d_gene: TRBD1; CDR3nt: TGCGCCAGCAGCCAAGGAGAGGGGACAGGGGGCTTCGAGCAGTACTTC; CDR3aa: CASSQGEGTGGFEQYF